The rows below give T cell receptor beta chains drawn from one sample of a study of monozygotic twins with inflammatory bowel disease. TCRdb reprocessed the 5' RACE reads and reports one entry per CDR3 protein, with no DNA. The sample features fewer than 200,000 distinct CDR3 sequences, with over 2.5% in its top ten. Sample: blood. The receptors shown here come from a human donor with ulcerative colitis or Crohn's disease, or a healthy co-twin of an affected twin (not recorded which). Each CDR3 is given with its conserved first and last residue.

>TRBV3-1|TRBJ2-1
CASSQEWDGNNEQFF
>TRBV11-1|TRBJ2-3
CASSLEAGEQGLAAADTQYF
>TRBV6-1|TRBJ2-1
CASSALRTNNEQFF
>TRBV29-1|TRBJ2-1
CSAAPDLAQPSNEQFF
>TRBV19|TRBJ1-5
CASSPGTGLPNQPQHF
>TRBV7-6|TRBJ2-2
CASSLDSRGLSTGELFF
>TRBV4-2|TRBJ1-4
CASSQRRGGEKLFF
>TRBV29-1|TRBJ2-3
CSVEEGPGGPTDTQYF
>TRBV9|TRBJ1-5
CASSVGQGRNQPQHF
>TRBV5-1|TRBJ2-1
CASSLRDFYNEQFF